A selection of T cell receptor beta chains follows, all from one sample in a study of PD-1 blockade in classical Hodgkin lymphoma. Profiled with immunoSEQ multiplex PCR; TCRdb holds only in-frame clones, not every one. The repertoire has around 15,000 clones, over 60% of them found once; the top ten carry under 9.5%. This specimen consisted of peripheral blood mononuclear cells (PBMCs), obtained before the second cycle of nivolumab. These receptors came from a human donor with classical Hodgkin lymphoma. CDR3s include the opening cysteine and the closing phenylalanine or tryptophan.

TRBJ2-7 TRBV2 CASTRLAGADEQYF
TRBJ1-5 TRBV7-2 CASSLDRAQPQHF
TRBJ1-2 TRBV7-2 CASSPSGTGAYGYTF
TRBJ1-1 TRBV5-8 CASSPARVNTEAFF
TRBJ1-1 TRBV27 CASSYNGQGNTEAFF
TRBJ1-1 TRBV5-6 CASSWRARVDRGAFF
TRBJ2-7 TRBV5-1 CASSPEWTGAEQYF
TRBJ2-1 TRBV5-1 CASSWDNNEQFF
TRBJ1-3 TRBV18 CASSPPSGSSGNTIYF
TRBJ2-1 TRBV5-4 CASTPSWAVNEQFF
TRBJ2-1 TRBV5-6 CASSRTLAGGGHEQFF
TRBJ1-2 TRBV19 CASSKGQIGYGYTF
TRBJ2-7 TRBV5-1 CASSLKDTYEQYF
TRBJ2-5 TRBV5-1 CATRLQTSSEETQYF
NA TRBV10-2 CASSELRTDSYEQYF
TRBJ2-1 TRBV30 CAWSRGLNNEQFF